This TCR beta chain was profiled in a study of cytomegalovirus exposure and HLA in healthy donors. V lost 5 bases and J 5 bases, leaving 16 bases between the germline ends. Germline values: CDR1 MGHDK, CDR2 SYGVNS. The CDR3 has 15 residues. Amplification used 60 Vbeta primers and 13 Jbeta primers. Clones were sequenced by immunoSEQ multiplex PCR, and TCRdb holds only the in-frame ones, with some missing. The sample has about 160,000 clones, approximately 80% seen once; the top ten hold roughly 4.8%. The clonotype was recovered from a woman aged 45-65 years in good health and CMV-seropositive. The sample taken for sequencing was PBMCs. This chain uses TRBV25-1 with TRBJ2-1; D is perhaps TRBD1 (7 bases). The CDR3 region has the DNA TGTGCCAGCAGTAAGGGGGCTAGCGCTGACAATGAGCAGTTCTTC. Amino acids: CASSKGASADNEQFF.